Below are 10 T cell receptor beta chains sequenced from a single sample in a study of cytomegalovirus exposure and HLA in healthy donors. A multiplex PCR was run with 60 Vbeta primers and 13 Jbeta primers. The protocol was immunoSEQ multiplex PCR, while the TCRdb copy is restricted to in-frame clones and leaves out a portion. The table lists about 180,000 clones, under 80% of them singletons. The sample consisted of PBMCs. The receptors were sampled from a human donor in good health.

The chain employs TRBV5-1 and TRBJ1-1; D ambiguous. Trimming took off 0 bases at V and 4 bases at J, with 10 bases between the two ends. This CDR3 comprises 14 residues. Germline V gives CDR1 SGHRS, CDR2 YFSETQ. The DNA for the CDR3 is TGCGCCAGCAGCTTGGCGGTTTTTAGCACTGAAGCTTTCTTT. This encodes CASSLAVFSTEAFF.

V and J are TRBV13 and TRBJ2-1; possibly TRBD1 for D (5 bases). Germline-derived CDR1 and CDR2 are PRHDT and FYEKMQ (reference sequence). Deletions cut 0 bases from V and 6 bases from J, with 9 bases between. This CDR3 spans 14 amino acids. CDR3 DNA: TGTGCCAGCAGCTTAGGCAGACAGTTCAATGAGCAGTTCTTC. This gives the protein CASSLGRQFNEQFF.

This clone turned up a few times. J is TRBJ1-6 and V is TRBV18, with TRBD1 identical over 8 bases. This CDR3 comprises 14 residues. The germline gives CDR1 KGHSH, CDR2 LQKENI. J lost 8 bases, V lost 3 bases, and 3 bases had no gene match. In DNA, the CDR3 is TGTGCCAGCTCACCGACAGGGGCGGATTCACCCCTCCACTTT. Its translation is CASSPTGADSPLHF.

The V and J genes are TRBV27 and TRBJ2-7; 7 bases map to TRBD1. The germline V gene encodes CDR1 MNHEY and CDR2 SMNVEV (reference sequence). V shed 4 bases and J 0 bases; nucleotides not matched to a gene: 3. This CDR3 region has 14 residues. CDR3 DNA: TGTGCCAGCAGTTCGGGACAGAACTCCTACGAGCAGTACTTC. Its protein is CASSSGQNSYEQYF.

The chain couples TRBV27 to TRBJ1-1, with TRBD1 matching over 11 bases. Trimming removed 5 bases from V and 2 bases from J; junction bases left unmatched: 7. CDR1 and CDR2 from the germline V gene are MNHEY and SMNVEV (reference sequence). There are 16 residues in the CDR3. CDR3 nucleotide sequence: TGTGCCAGCAGTCCGGACAGGGGGCGCGCAAACACTGAAGCTTTCTTT. This sequence encodes CASSPDRGRANTEAFF.

This chain links TRBV6-5 with TRBJ2-5; D is unclear. Germline CDR1 MNHEY, CDR2 SVGAGI. The ends were cut back, 3 bases at V and 4 bases at J, with 9 bases in the middle. The CDR3 loop spans 13 amino acids. The CDR3 loop is CASSYSYGETQYF. The CDR3 DNA reads TGTGCCAGCAGTTATTCCTATGGAGAGACCCAGTACTTC.

This chain uses TRBV25-1 with TRBJ1-1; 8 nucleotides agree with TRBD1. The germline gives CDR1 MGHDK, CDR2 SYGVNS. V shed 3 bases, J shed 1 base, and the junction held 4 bases outside the gene matches. The length of the CDR3 is 15 residues. The CDR3 protein is CASSEYRGRNTEAFF. In DNA form, the CDR3 reads TGTGCCAGCAGTGAGTACAGGGGGAGGAACACTGAAGCTTTCTTT.

The J gene is TRBJ1-2, the V gene TRBV9; no definite D call. Germline CDR1 SGDLS, CDR2 YYNGEE. Trimming removed 4 bases at V and 2 bases at J, with 12 bases between. The CDR3 has 14 amino acids. The CDR3 is CASSTEEQNYGYTF. For the CDR3, the DNA is TGTGCCAGCAGCACCGAAGAGCAAAACTATGGCTACACCTTC.

The rearrangement links TRBV29-1 to TRBJ2-5; 9 bases are shared with TRBD1. The J call is uncertain, as TRBJ2-7 better fits the DNA end. CDR1 and CDR2 (germline): SQVTM, ANQGSEA. The CDR3 consists of 13 residues. The chain's CDR3 is CSVGEQGAREQYF. CDR3 coding DNA: TGCAGCGTTGGAGAACAGGGGGCACGCGAGCAGTACTTC.

V is TRBV6-4 and J is TRBJ1-2, with 8 bases aligning to TRBD1. Germline trimming cut 2 bases from V and 4 bases from J; bases unmatched to any gene: 6. CDR3 length equals 15 residues. Germline V gene sequence: CDR1 MRHNA, CDR2 SNTAGT. The CDR3, as DNA: TGTGCCAGCAGTGACAGGCGTCAGGGGGCCTATGGCTACACCTTC. Translated, it gives CASSDRRQGAYGYTF.